This T cell receptor (beta chain) was captured in a study of radiation and T cells in renal cell carcinoma. The study, taken as a whole, reports: Irradiated tumors had higher TCR clonality than control tumors. Dominant CDR3 motifs were more common in irradiated tumors than controls.

Some clones are missing from TCRdb's copy, which holds only in-frame ones; the method was immunoSEQ multiplex PCR. The sample includes 10,000 to 12,000 clones, roughly 58% of them seen just once. On this clone: Its antigen is unidentified.

Sample treatment: treatment-naive control, cytoreductive nephrectomy. This renal cell carcinoma was of the clear cell type. Sequenced control tumors were from about a dozen males and a few females, median age roughly 60. CDR3 length: 18 amino acids. Germline V lookup: CDR1 SGHRS, CDR2 YFSETQ. Trimming shortened V by 0 bases and J by 3 bases, and 21 bases separated the two germline ends. V gene TRBV5-1 combines with J gene TRBJ2-5; D perhaps matches TRBD2 (6 bases). The TCR sequence derives from a man aged 35-49 years with renal cell carcinoma. Sequenced material: tumor tissue, taken from a patient whose treatment was nephrectomy without radiotherapy. This CDR3 is CASSLVLGAGNPKETQYF. The CDR3 DNA reads TGCGCCAGCAGCTTGGTGCTTGGGGCGGGGAACCCTAAAGAGACCCAGTACTTC.